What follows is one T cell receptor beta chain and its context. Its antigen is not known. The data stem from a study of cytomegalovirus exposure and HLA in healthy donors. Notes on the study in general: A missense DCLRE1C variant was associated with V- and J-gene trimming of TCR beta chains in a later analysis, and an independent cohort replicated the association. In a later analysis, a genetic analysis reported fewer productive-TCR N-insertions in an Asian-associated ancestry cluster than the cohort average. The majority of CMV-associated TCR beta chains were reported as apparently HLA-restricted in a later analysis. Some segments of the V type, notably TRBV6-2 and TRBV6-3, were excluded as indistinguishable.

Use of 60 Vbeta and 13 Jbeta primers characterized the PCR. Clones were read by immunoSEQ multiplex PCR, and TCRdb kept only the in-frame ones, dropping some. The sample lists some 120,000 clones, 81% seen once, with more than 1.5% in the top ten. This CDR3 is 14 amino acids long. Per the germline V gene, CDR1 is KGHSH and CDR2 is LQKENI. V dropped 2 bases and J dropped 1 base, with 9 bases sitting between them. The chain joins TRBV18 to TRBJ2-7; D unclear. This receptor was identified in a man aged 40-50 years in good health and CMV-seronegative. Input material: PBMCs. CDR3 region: CASSPVQASYEQYF. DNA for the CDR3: TGTGCCAGCTCACCAGTCCAGGCTTCCTACGAGCAGTACTTC.